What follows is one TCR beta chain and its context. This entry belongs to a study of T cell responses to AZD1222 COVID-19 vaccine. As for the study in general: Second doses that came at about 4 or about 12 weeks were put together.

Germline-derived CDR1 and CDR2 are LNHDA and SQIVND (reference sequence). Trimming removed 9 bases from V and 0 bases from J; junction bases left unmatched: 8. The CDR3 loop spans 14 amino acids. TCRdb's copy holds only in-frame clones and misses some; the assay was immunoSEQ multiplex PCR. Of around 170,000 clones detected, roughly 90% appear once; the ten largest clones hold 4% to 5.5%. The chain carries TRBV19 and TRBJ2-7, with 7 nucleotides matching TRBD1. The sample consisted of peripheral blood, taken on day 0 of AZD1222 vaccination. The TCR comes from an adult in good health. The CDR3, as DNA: TGTGCCAGCAAATCCGGGACAGTCTCCTACGAGCAGTACTTC. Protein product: CASKSGTVSYEQYF.